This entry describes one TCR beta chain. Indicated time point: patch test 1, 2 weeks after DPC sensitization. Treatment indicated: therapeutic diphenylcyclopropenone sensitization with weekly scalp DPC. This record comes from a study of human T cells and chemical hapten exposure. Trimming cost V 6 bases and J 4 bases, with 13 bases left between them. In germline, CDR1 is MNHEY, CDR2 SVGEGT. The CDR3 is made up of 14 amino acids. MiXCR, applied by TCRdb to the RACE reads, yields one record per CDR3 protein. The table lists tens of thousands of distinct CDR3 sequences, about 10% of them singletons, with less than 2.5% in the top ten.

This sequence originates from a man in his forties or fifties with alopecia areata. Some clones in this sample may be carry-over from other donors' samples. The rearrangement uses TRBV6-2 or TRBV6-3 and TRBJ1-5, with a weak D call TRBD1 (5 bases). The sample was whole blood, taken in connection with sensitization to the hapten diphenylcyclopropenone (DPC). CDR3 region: CASSARQLNQPQHF. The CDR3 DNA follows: TGTGCCAGCAGCGCGAGACAGTTAAATCAGCCCCAGCATTTT.